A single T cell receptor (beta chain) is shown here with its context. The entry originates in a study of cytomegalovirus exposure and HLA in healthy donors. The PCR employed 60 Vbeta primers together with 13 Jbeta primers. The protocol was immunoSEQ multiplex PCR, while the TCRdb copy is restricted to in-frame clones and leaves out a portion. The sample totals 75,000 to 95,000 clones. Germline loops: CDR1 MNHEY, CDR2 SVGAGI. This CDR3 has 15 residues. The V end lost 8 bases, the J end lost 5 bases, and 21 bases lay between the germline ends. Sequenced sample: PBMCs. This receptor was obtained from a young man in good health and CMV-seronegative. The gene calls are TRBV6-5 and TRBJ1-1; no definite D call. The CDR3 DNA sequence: TGTGCCAGCGGCCCCGAGGCAGCGGGGAATACTGAAGCTTTCTTT. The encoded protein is CASGPEAAGNTEAFF.